These T cell receptor beta chains were read from a single sample in a study of cytomegalovirus exposure and HLA in healthy donors. Profiled with immunoSEQ multiplex PCR; TCRdb holds only in-frame clones, not every one. Among about 100,000 clones listed, around 80% were seen once. Sequenced sample: PBMCs. The source of these receptors is a middle-aged woman in good health and CMV-seronegative. The CDR3 runs from the conserved cysteine through the conserved F or W. Each record gives: J gene, D gene, clone size, V gene, CDR3 protein, CDR3 DNA. D genes are given only for firm matches. Part of the rows lack a size; the others show once, few, many or a class for expanded clones.

TRBJ2-7,TRBD1,-,TRBV18,CASSPNPGQGQGEQYF,TGTGCCAGCTCACCTAATCCGGGACAGGGACAGGGCGAGCAGTACTTC
TRBJ2-7,-,-,TRBV27,CASSPLVREGTYEQYF,TGTGCCAGCAGCCCCCTGGTCCGGGAAGGGACCTACGAGCAGTACTTC
TRBJ1-1,-,few,TRBV28,CASVTSIGGRDTEAFF,TGTGCCAGCGTAACCTCGATCGGAGGTAGGGACACTGAAGCTTTCTTT
TRBJ2-7,TRBD1,-,TRBV18,CASSLGTGNSYEQYF,TGTGCCAGCTCACTCGGGACAGGCAACTCCTACGAGCAGTACTTC
TRBJ2-1,TRBD2,once,TRBV5-4,CASSLGLAGVDEQFF,TGTGCCAGCAGCTTGGGACTAGCGGGAGTTGATGAGCAGTTCTTC
TRBJ1-3,-,once,TRBV19,CASSPGLSGNTIYF,TGTGCCAGTAGTCCCGGTCTCTCTGGAAACACCATATATTTT
TRBJ1-1,-,-,TRBV19,CASSPSGGRGEAFF,TGTGCCAGTAGCCCCTCCGGGGGGCGCGGTGAAGCTTTCTTT
TRBJ1-4,-,few,TRBV2,CASSAYSLRDEKLFF,TGTGCCAGCAGTGCATACTCACTCAGGGATGAAAAACTGTTTTTT
TRBJ1-5,TRBD1,-,TRBV28,CASSLPGQTYQPQHF,TGTGCCAGCAGTTTACCGGGACAGACCTATCAGCCCCAGCATTTT
TRBJ1-1,TRBD1,-,TRBV28,CASRHAGTGNTEAFF,TGTGCCAGCCGACACGCCGGGACAGGGAACACTGAAGCTTTTTTT
TRBJ1-1,-,-,TRBV15,CATRTAYIRDTEAFF,TGTGCCACCAGAACGGCATACATTCGGGACACTGAAGCTTTCTTT
TRBJ1-1,-,-,TRBV18,CASSPPTGLEAFF,TGTGCCAGCTCACCACCAACAGGGCTTGAAGCTTTCTTT
TRBJ1-1,-,-,TRBV6-6,CASIKQNTEAFF,TGTGCCAGCATTAAGCAGAACACTGAAGCTTTCTTT
TRBJ2-7,TRBD2,-,TRBV4-2,CASSQTSGTTYEQYF,TGTGCCAGCAGCCAGACTAGCGGGACGACCTACGAGCAGTACTTC
TRBJ2-7,TRBD2,-,TRBV28,CASSRQTSGGSYEQYF,TGTGCCAGCAGCCGCCAGACTAGCGGGGGTAGCTACGAGCAGTACTTC
TRBJ2-5,TRBD2,-,TRBV7-3,CASSRGTSETQYF,TGTGCCAGCAGCCGGGGGACTAGCGAGACCCAGTACTTC
TRBJ1-2,TRBD1,few,TRBV30,CAWSVDRLSGYTF,TGTGCCTGGAGTGTGGACAGGTTAAGCGGCTACACCTTC
TRBJ2-7,-,once,TRBV19,CAAGKTYEQYF,TGTGCCGCAGGAAAAACCTACGAGCAGTACTTC
TRBJ2-3,TRBD1,few,TRBV5-4,CASSLRDRLGADTQYF,TGTGCCAGCAGCTTACGGGACAGACTGGGCGCAGATACGCAGTATTTT
TRBJ1-1,-,few,TRBV7-3,CASSLGQNTEAFF,TGTGCCAGCAGCCTGGGACAGAACACTGAAGCTTTCTTT
TRBJ1-1,TRBD1,once,TRBV5-6,CASSSAGTGTEAFF,TGTGCCAGCAGCTCCGCAGGGACAGGGACTGAAGCTTTCTTT
TRBJ2-2,-,-,TRBV7-9,CASTHLRENTGELFF,TGTGCCAGCACCCACCTCAGGGAGAACACCGGGGAGCTGTTTTTT
TRBJ1-1,-,few,TRBV5-1,CASSLGGTNTEAFF,TGCGCCAGCAGCTTGGGCGGGACGAACACTGAAGCTTTCTTT
TRBJ2-2,-,-,TRBV28,CASSLGLRPGELFF,TGTGCCAGCAGTTTAGGATTGAGGCCCGGGGAGCTGTTTTTT
TRBJ1-5,TRBD1,-,TRBV28,CASSLWGKQGGPQHF,TGTGCCAGCAGTTTATGGGGTAAACAGGGGGGACCCCAGCATTTT
TRBJ2-7,-,-,TRBV5-4,CASSWGGTDEQYF,TGTGCCAGCAGCTGGGGCGGGACAGATGAGCAGTACTTC
TRBJ1-4,-,-,TRBV25-1,CASGRSGGLEKLFF,TGTGCCAGCGGGCGTTCGGGGGGCTTGGAAAAACTGTTTTTT
TRBJ2-7,-,-,TRBV15,CATSRDASGGYEQYF,TGTGCCACCAGCAGAGATGCGTCCGGGGGCTACGAGCAGTACTTC
TRBJ2-2,-,-,TRBV5-1,CASSLGRTGGTGELFF,TGCGCCAGCAGCTTGGGAAGGACAGGAGGGACCGGGGAGCTGTTTTTT
TRBJ1-1,-,-,TRBV28,CASIRVTEAFF,TGTGCCAGTATCAGGGTCACTGAAGCTTTCTTT
TRBJ1-2,-,-,TRBV9,CASSGRVYGYTF,TGTGCCAGCAGCGGACGGGTCTATGGCTACACCTTC
TRBJ2-1,-,-,TRBV6-1,CASTDTVASNYNEQFF,TGTGCCAGCACTGATACGGTGGCTAGTAACTACAATGAGCAGTTCTTC
TRBJ2-2,-,-,TRBV9,CASARFRENTGELFF,TGTGCCAGTGCGAGGTTTCGGGAGAACACCGGGGAGCTGTTTTTT
TRBJ2-1,TRBD2,-,TRBV4-1,CASSQDRAGGHSEQFF,TGCGCCAGCAGCCAAGATCGAGCGGGAGGTCATAGTGAGCAGTTCTTC
TRBJ1-1,-,-,TRBV29-1,CSVRPGLANTEAFF,TGCAGCGTTCGACCCGGGTTGGCGAACACTGAAGCTTTCTTT